The 20 T cell receptor beta chains below all came from one sample that was sequenced in a study of T cells in localized non-small cell lung cancer. The table came from immunoSEQ multiplex PCR; TCRdb's copy has only in-frame clones and leaves some out. The table includes around 8,600 clones, approximately 89% detected once. The material sequenced was peripheral blood, taken before any cancer treatment. The receptors were gathered from a male donor older than 55 with stage III lung adenocarcinoma.

The chain employs TRBV7-2 and TRBJ1-2; maybe TRBD1 (5 bases). The CDR3 spans 15 residues. Germline CDR1 and CDR2: SGHTA and FQGNSA. Trimming pared 5 bases from V and 5 bases from J, leaving 18 bases between. CDR3 coding DNA: TGTGCCAGCAGCCCGTCAACCGGGACTCCATATGGCTACACCTTC. It translates to CASSPSTGTPYGYTF.

This chain connects TRBV6-1 to TRBJ2-2; no clear D gene. Deletions cut 7 bases from V and 2 bases from J, with 14 bases between. Germline lookup yields CDR1 MNHNS and CDR2 SASEGT. The CDR3 covers 15 residues. The CDR3, as DNA: TGTGCCAGCAATTTGGAGAGACTCAACACCGGGGAGCTGTTTTTT. Its protein is CASNLERLNTGELFF.

This sequence joins TRBV4-3 and TRBJ2-5, with 12 nucleotides matching TRBD2. Germline CDR1 is LGHNA and CDR2 is YSLEER. This CDR3 has 20 residues. After removal of 0 bases from V and 1 base from J, the junction contained 12 bases not matched to a gene. The CDR3 bases are TGCGCCAGCAGCCAAGACCCCTCTAGCGGGAGGGCTGTTGTCCAAGAGACCCAGTACTTC. Translation gives CASSQDPSSGRAVVQETQYF.

This clone turned up a few times. The chain is built from TRBV6-1 and TRBJ1-1; D is undetermined. V shed 9 bases and J shed 6 bases, with 11 bases lying between them. This CDR3 is built from 11 residues. The V gene's germline CDR1 is MNHNS and CDR2 SASEGT. CDR3 sequence reads: CASSRRAEAFF. CDR3 sequence (DNA): TGTGCCAGTTCACGACGCGCTGAAGCTTTCTTT.

The V call is TRBV10-3, the J call TRBJ2-5; D might be TRBD2 (7 bases). Trimming shortened V by 4 bases and J by 2 bases, and 11 bases separated the two germline ends. CDR3 size: 14 residues. Germline V CDR1 and CDR2: ENHRY, SYGVKD. The CDR3: CAISGGGTQETQYF. The CDR3 DNA reads as TGTGCCATCAGTGGGGGGGGGACACAAGAGACCCAGTACTTC.

The V and J genes are TRBV28 and TRBJ2-1, with 14 bases aligning to TRBD2. The germline V gene has CDR1 MDHEN and CDR2 SYDVKM. The CDR3 contains 15 residues. V lost 6 bases to trimming and J lost 5 bases; unmatched junction nucleotides: 3. The CDR3 region has the DNA TGTGCCAGCAGGACGACTAGCGGGGGGGACAATGAGCAGTTCTTC. Amino acid sequence: CASRTTSGGDNEQFF.

The rearrangement uses TRBV27 and TRBJ1-1; D not certain. Per the germline V gene, CDR1 is MNHEY and CDR2 is SMNVEV (reference sequence). The CDR3 consists of 13 residues. V dropped 2 bases and J dropped 1 base, with 5 bases sitting between them. Written as DNA, the CDR3 is TGTGCCAGCAGTTTAGTGGAGAACACTGAAGCTTTCTTT. Protein: CASSLVENTEAFF.

The chain has TRBV5-6 and TRBJ1-5; unclear D gene. Germline V gene data show CDR1 as SGHDT and CDR2 as YYEEEE. The V gene lost 4 bases and the J gene lost 6 bases, with 17 bases spanning the gap. The CDR3 covers 15 residues. The CDR3: CASSHGPRSLQPQHF. The CDR3 DNA follows: TGTGCCAGCAGCCACGGCCCCCGAAGCCTTCAGCCCCAGCATTTT.

The chain carries TRBV30 and TRBJ1-5, with D maybe TRBD1 (5 bases). The CDR3 has 12 residues. Germline V gives CDR1 GTSNPN, CDR2 SVGIG (reference sequence). V lost 7 bases to trimming and J lost 7 bases, with 14 bases between them. The CDR3 DNA is TGTGCCTTCGAGGGAGAGGGGCAGCCCCAGCATTTT. This gives the protein CAFEGEGQPQHF. Full variable domain (missing parts from reference TRBV30 and TRBJ1-5): SQTIHQWPATLVQPVGSPLSLECTVEGTSNPNLYWYRQAAGRGLQLLFYSVGIGQISSEVPQNLSASRPQDRQFILSSKKLLLSDSGFYLCAFEGEGQPQHFGDGTRLSIL.

The chain is built from TRBV5-6 and TRBJ1-1, with D maybe TRBD1 (6 bases). This CDR3 has 15 residues. Germline CDR1 and CDR2: SGHDT and YYEEEE. V was cut by 4 bases and J by 0 bases, with 13 bases left in between. The chain's CDR3 is CASSPIGGLNTEAFF. The CDR3 region has the DNA TGTGCCAGCAGCCCAATCGGGGGGCTGAACACTGAAGCTTTCTTT.

The chain carries TRBV9 and TRBJ2-3; 8 bases align to TRBD2. Germline V gives CDR1 SGDLS, CDR2 YYNGEE. This CDR3 has 15 amino acids. With V trimmed by 3 bases and J by 2 bases, 5 bases remained unmatched. Here the CDR3 DNA reads TGTGCCAGCAGCGCCGGGACTAGGCACACAGATACGCAGTATTTT. This translates into CASSAGTRHTDTQYF.

This clone was counted a single time. The chain joins TRBV6-6 to TRBJ2-5, with 11 nucleotides matching TRBD1. V gave up 4 bases and J gave up 4 bases; unmatched junction bases: 5. Germline V gives CDR1 MNHNY, CDR2 SVGAGI (reference sequence). This CDR3 spans 15 amino acids. This CDR3 is CASSSRTGGIETQYF. CDR3 coding DNA: TGTGCCAGCAGTTCGCGGACAGGGGGCATAGAGACCCAGTACTTC.

V usage is TRBV5-1 and J usage is TRBJ2-5, with D possibly called TRBD1 or TRBD2 (5 bases each). There are 14 residues in the CDR3. Trimming removed 5 bases at V and 5 bases at J, with 16 bases between. Germline-derived CDR1 and CDR2 are SGHRS and YFSETQ. Here the CDR3 reads CASSRGGTGETQYF. The CDR3 DNA sequence: TGCGCCAGCAGTCGGGGCGGTACGGGGGAGACCCAGTACTTC.

This clone has just one count. V usage is TRBV7-9 and J usage is TRBJ1-1, with D maybe TRBD1 (5 bases). The V gene's germline CDR1 is SEHNR and CDR2 FQNEAQ (reference sequence). V was pared by 0 bases and J by 4 bases, with 15 bases between. The CDR3 has 16 amino acids. Here the CDR3 reads CASSLAILGGTTEAFF. The CDR3 DNA sequence: TGTGCCAGCAGCTTAGCTATTCTCGGGGGGACCACTGAAGCTTTCTTT. The variable domain in full, with the rest retrieved from reference TRBV7-9 and TRBJ1-1, is DTGVSQNPRHKITKRGQNVTFRCDPISEHNRLYWYRQTLGQGPEFLTYFQNEAQLEKSRLLSDRFSAERPKGSFSTLEIQRTEQGDSAMYLCASSLAILGGTTEAFFGQGTRLTVV.

The CDR3 bases are TGTGCTAGTGGTTCCGGGGCCCCAGGGGAGACCCAGTACTTC. This gives the protein CASGSGAPGETQYF. This chain links TRBV12-5 with TRBJ2-5; D assignment may be TRBD1 or TRBD2 (5 bases each). CDR3 length equals 14 residues. The V end was cut by 4 bases, the J end by 5 bases, with 14 bases between. CDR1 is LGHNT and CDR2 is FRNRAP in the germline V gene.

The chain employs TRBV15 and TRBJ2-7, with D possibly called TRBD1 or TRBD2 (5 bases each). V dropped 6 bases and J dropped 2 bases, with 17 bases sitting between them. The CDR3 is made up of 15 amino acids. Per the germline V gene, CDR1 is LNHNV and CDR2 is YYDKDF (reference sequence). For the CDR3, the DNA is TGTGCCACCAGGGATCGGATGGGGGACCCCTACGAGCAGTACTTC. It specifies CATRDRMGDPYEQYF.

The V call is TRBV7-9, the J call TRBJ1-5; 9 bases agree with TRBD1. The length of the CDR3 is 14 residues. CDR1 and CDR2 from the germline V gene are SEHNR and FQNEAQ (reference sequence). Unmatched junction bases numbered 2, after V lost 3 bases and J lost 5 bases. CDR3 region: CASSLTGGDQPQHF. The CDR3 DNA is TGTGCCAGCAGCTTGACAGGGGGGGATCAGCCCCAGCATTTT.

V and J are TRBV5-1 and TRBJ1-4; a possible D gene is TRBD1 (6 bases). Germline CDR1 is SGHRS and CDR2 is YFSETQ. The length of the CDR3 is 14 residues. V lost 5 bases to trimming and J lost 8 bases, with 16 bases between them. This chain's CDR3 is CASSYRGPFEKLFF. CDR3 nucleotides: TGCGCCAGCAGTTACCGGGGGCCTTTCGAAAAACTGTTTTTT. Drawing the rest from reference TRBV5-1 and TRBJ1-4, the complete variable domain is KAGVTQTPRYLIKTRGQQVTLSCSPISGHRSVSWYQQTPGQGLQFLFEYFSETQRNKGNFPGRFSGRQFSNSRSEMNVSTLELGDSALYLCASSYRGPFEKLFFGSGTQLSVL.

This rearrangement joins TRBV6-5 to TRBJ1-2; D call uncertain. The germline V and J ends were trimmed by 2 bases and 7 bases, with 17 bases remaining between them. Germline-derived CDR1 and CDR2 are MNHEY and SVGAGI. This CDR3 spans 15 amino acids. The DNA of the CDR3 is TGTGCCAGCAGTTACCACCCCAAAGGTTTAGGTGGCTACACCTTC. It is translated as CASSYHPKGLGGYTF.

This clone occurred once. The V and J genes are TRBV28 and TRBJ2-7; 8 nucleotides match TRBD1. The CDR3 spans 14 residues. From germline, CDR1 is MDHEN and CDR2 SYDVKM. With V trimmed by 3 bases and J by 3 bases, 4 bases remained unmatched. The CDR3 sequence is CASSFRGRLYEQYF. The CDR3 DNA follows: TGTGCCAGCAGTTTCAGGGGGCGCCTCTACGAGCAGTACTTC.